A selection of T cell receptor beta chains follows, all from one sample in a study of control samples from healthy donors and cancer patients. The protocol was immunoSEQ multiplex PCR, while the TCRdb copy is restricted to in-frame clones and leaves out a portion. Of 160,000 or so clones listed, less than 95% are singletons. Sequencing was done on a sample of PBMCs. Source of these receptors: a man between 60 and 75 years old with colorectal cancer. CDR3s include the opening cysteine and the closing phenylalanine or tryptophan. The order of the fields is clone size, D gene, J gene, V gene, CDR3 protein, CDR3 DNA. D genes are given only for firm matches. The size entry is marked missing in some rows and otherwise reads once, few, many or a size class.

>-|TRBD1|TRBJ1-5|TRBV6-6
CASSYQDRGNQPQHF
TGTGCCAGCAGTTACCAGGACAGGGGTAATCAGCCCCAGCATTTT
>once|-|TRBJ1-2|TRBV12-5
CASGLGPFPAGYTF
TGTGCTAGTGGTTTGGGACCTTTCCCGGCGGGCTACACCTTC
>-|-|TRBJ1-2|TRBV7-8
CASSLDSNYGYTF
TGTGCCAGCAGCCTGGACAGTAACTATGGCTACACCTTC
>-|-|TRBJ1-1|TRBV6-2/TRBV6-3
CASSPLPNTEAFF
TGTGCCAGCAGCCCGCTTCCTAACACTGAAGCTTTCTTT
>-|-|TRBJ1-1|TRBV5-1
CASSLEGGDTEAFF
TGCGCCAGCAGCTTAGAGGGGGGCGACACTGAAGCTTTCTTT
>once|TRBD1|TRBJ1-4|TRBV18
CASSQNRGPREKLFF
TGTGCCAGCTCACAAAACAGGGGGCCCCGTGAAAAACTGTTTTTT
>-|-|TRBJ1-2|TRBV3-1/TRBV3-2
CASSPSPGVSGYTF
TGTGCCAGCAGCCCCAGCCCAGGGGTCTCTGGCTACACCTTC
>-|TRBD1|TRBJ2-5|TRBV2
CATRQGPQETQYF
TGTGCCACTCGACAGGGCCCCCAAGAGACCCAGTACTTC
>-|TRBD1|TRBJ1-1|TRBV10-1
CASADRENTEAFF
TGCGCCAGCGCCGACAGGGAGAACACTGAAGCTTTCTTT
>-|-|TRBJ2-3|TRBV27
CASSLSQGSDTQYF
TGTGCCAGCAGTTTATCGCAGGGGTCAGATACGCAGTATTTT
>-|-|TRBJ1-1|TRBV12-3/TRBV12-4
CASSLRVVTEAFF
TGTGCCAGCAGTTTAAGGGTGGTCACTGAAGCTTTCTTT
>-|-|TRBJ2-6|TRBV9
CASSLQGSGANVLTF
TGTGCCAGCAGCCTCCAGGGGTCTGGGGCCAACGTCCTGACTTTC
>-|TRBD1|TRBJ1-2|TRBV24-1
CATSDRDREDGYTF
TGTGCCACCAGTGACAGGGACAGGGAGGATGGCTACACCTTC
>-|-|TRBJ1-5|TRBV12-3/TRBV12-4
CASSFSGDQPQHF
TGTGCCAGCAGTTTCTCGGGGGATCAGCCCCAGCATTTT
>few|TRBD1|TRBJ1-5|TRBV27
CASSDPGQGGNQPQHF
TGTGCCAGCAGTGATCCTGGACAGGGCGGCAATCAGCCCCAGCATTTT
>few|-|TRBJ1-3|TRBV7-9
CASSFGTPSGNTIYF
TGTGCCAGCAGCTTCGGGACACCCTCTGGAAACACCATATATTTT
>-|-|TRBJ1-3|TRBV7-9
CASSLGRSGPGNTIYF
TGTGCCAGCAGCTTAGGGAGGTCGGGGCCCGGAAACACCATATATTTT
>-|-|TRBJ2-6|TRBV14
CASSRVSGANVLTF
TGTGCCAGCAGCCGCGTCTCTGGGGCCAACGTCCTGACTTTC
>-|TRBD1|TRBJ1-2|TRBV5-1
CASSLAEGTVNYGYTF
TGCGCCAGCAGCTTGGCCGAAGGGACAGTGAACTATGGCTACACCTTC
>-|-|TRBJ1-2|TRBV6-5
CASSYPGDGYTF
TGTGCCAGCAGTTACCCAGGGGATGGCTACACCTTC
>-|-|TRBJ1-3|TRBV5-4
CASSPGGRGNTIYF
TGTGCCAGCAGTCCGGGAGGCCGTGGAAACACCATATATTTT
>-|TRBD1|TRBJ2-3|TRBV19
CASSRQGADTQYF
TGTGCCAGTAGTCGACAGGGGGCAGATACGCAGTATTTT
>-|TRBD1|TRBJ1-5|TRBV3-1/TRBV3-2
CASSLPDRAEDQPQHF
TGTGCCAGCAGCCTGCCGGACAGGGCGGAGGATCAGCCCCAGCATTTT
>-|TRBD1|TRBJ1-5|TRBV28
CASSSPEDRGYQPQHF
TGTGCCAGCAGTTCCCCGGAGGACAGGGGGTATCAGCCCCAGCATTTT
>once|TRBD1|TRBJ2-3|TRBV4-2
CASSQVGSGTGTDTQYF
TGTGCCAGCAGCCAAGTGGGATCCGGGACAGGGACAGATACGCAGTATTTT
>once|-|TRBJ1-1|TRBV4-3
CASSQGSQNTEAFF
TGCGCCAGCAGCCAAGGAAGTCAGAACACTGAAGCTTTCTTT
>-|-|TRBJ2-5|TRBV5-1
CASRGSGETQYF
TGCGCCAGCAGAGGATCAGGAGAGACCCAGTACTTC
>few|TRBD1|TRBJ1-5|TRBV7-2
CASSLRETGNQPQHF
TGTGCCAGCAGCTTAAGGGAGACAGGGAATCAGCCCCAGCATTTT
>-|-|TRBJ1-3|TRBV3-1/TRBV3-2
CASSQDTWRLSGNTIYF
TGTGCCAGCAGCCAAGATACTTGGCGCCTCTCTGGAAACACCATATATTTT
>-|TRBD1|TRBJ1-1|TRBV2
CASSPRTGYTEAFF
TGTGCCAGCAGTCCTCGGACAGGGTACACTGAAGCTTTCTTT
>-|-|TRBJ1-1|TRBV18
CASSPPGGTNTEAFF
TGTGCCAGCTCACCACCGGGCGGGACGAACACTGAAGCTTTCTTT
>once|-|TRBJ1-2|TRBV6-1
CASSDIRGGGRNNYGYTF
TGTGCCAGCAGTGACATTCGGGGTGGTGGGCGCAATAACTATGGCTACACCTTC
>-|-|TRBJ1-1|TRBV11-2
CASSLGPTNTEAFF
TGTGCCAGCAGCTTAGGCCCGACGAACACTGAAGCTTTCTTT
>-|-|TRBJ1-2|TRBV6-1
CASSEAISRSYTF
TGTGCCAGCAGTGAAGCGATAAGCCGGAGCTACACCTTC
>-|-|TRBJ2-5|TRBV5-1
CASSGTQGETQYF
TGCGCCAGCAGCGGGACTCAGGGAGAGACCCAGTACTTC
>-|TRBD1|TRBJ1-3|TRBV9
CASSPTGISGNTIYF
TGTGCCAGCAGCCCGACAGGGATCTCTGGAAACACCATATATTTT
>-|-|TRBJ1-5|TRBV7-2
CASSRSLYQPQHF
TGTGCCAGCAGCCGCTCCCTTTACCAGCCCCAGCATTTT
>-|-|TRBJ2-1|TRBV19
CASRQSSYNEQFF
TGTGCCAGTAGACAGAGCTCCTACAATGAGCAGTTCTTC
>-|-|TRBJ1-6|TRBV5-1
CASSLGAGTPSSPLHF
TGCGCCAGCAGCTTAGGGGCAGGGACCCCTAGCTCACCCCTCCACTTT
>-|-|TRBJ1-1|TRBV23-1
CASRRRDTEAFF
TGCGCCAGCAGGCGCAGGGACACTGAAGCTTTCTTT
>-|TRBD1|TRBJ1-2|TRBV6-2/TRBV6-3
CASSYSVPGQGNYGYTF
TGTGCCAGCAGTTACTCAGTCCCGGGACAGGGAAACTATGGCTACACCTTC
>-|TRBD1|TRBJ1-3|TRBV2
CASKTPGTGGIYDTGNTIYF
TGTGCCAGCAAGACCCCTGGGACAGGAGGTATCTATGACACTGGAAACACCATATATTTT
>-|TRBD2|TRBJ2-1|TRBV11-3
CASSLDGRGGRNEQFF
TGTGCCAGCAGCTTAGATGGCCGGGGGGGTAGGAATGAGCAGTTCTTC
>-|-|TRBJ1-2|TRBV6-5
CASTPGDGVGGYTF
TGTGCCAGCACTCCCGGGGACGGGGTGGGTGGCTACACCTTC
>-|-|TRBJ1-3|TRBV5-8
CASSLETGIKGGNTIYF
TGTGCCAGCAGCTTAGAGACGGGGATAAAGGGAGGAAACACCATATATTTT
>-|-|TRBJ1-4|TRBV7-2
CASSIGSAFAEKLFF
TGTGCCAGCAGCATCGGTAGTGCCTTTGCTGAAAAACTGTTTTTT
>-|-|TRBJ2-5|TRBV27
CASSLSRYGETQYF
TGTGCCAGCAGTTTATCTAGGTACGGGGAGACCCAGTACTTC
>few|-|TRBJ2-7|TRBV7-9
CASSQTGSIHYEQYF
TGTGCCAGCAGCCAAACAGGGTCAATTCATTACGAGCAGTACTTC
>-|TRBD1|TRBJ1-1|TRBV3-1/TRBV3-2
CASSQVWTGMNTEAFF
TGTGCCAGCAGCCAAGTTTGGACAGGAATGAACACTGAAGCTTTCTTT
>-|TRBD1|TRBJ1-2|TRBV20-1
CSASNPGTGDTYGYTF
TGCAGTGCTAGTAATCCCGGGACAGGGGACACCTATGGCTACACCTTC